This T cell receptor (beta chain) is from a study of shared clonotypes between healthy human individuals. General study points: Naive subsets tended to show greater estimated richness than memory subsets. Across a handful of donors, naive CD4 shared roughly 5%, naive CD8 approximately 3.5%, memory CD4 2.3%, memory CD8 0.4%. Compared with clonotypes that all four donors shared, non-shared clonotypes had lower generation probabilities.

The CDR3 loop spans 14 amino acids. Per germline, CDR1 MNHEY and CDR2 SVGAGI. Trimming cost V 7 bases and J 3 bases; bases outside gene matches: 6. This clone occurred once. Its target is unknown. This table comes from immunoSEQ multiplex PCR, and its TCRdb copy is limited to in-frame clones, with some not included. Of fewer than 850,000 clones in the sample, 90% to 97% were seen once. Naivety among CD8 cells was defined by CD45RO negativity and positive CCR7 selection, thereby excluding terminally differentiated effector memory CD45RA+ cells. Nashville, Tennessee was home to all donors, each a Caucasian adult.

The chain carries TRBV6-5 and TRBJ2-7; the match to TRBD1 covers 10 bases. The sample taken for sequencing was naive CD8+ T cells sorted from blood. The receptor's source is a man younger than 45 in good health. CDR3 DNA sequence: TGTGCCAGCAAAGCCGGGACAGGGGACTACGAGCAGTACTTC. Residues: CASKAGTGDYEQYF.